A selection of T cell receptor beta chains follows, all from one sample in a study of T cells in Graves' hyperthyroidism and ophthalmopathy. From the multiplex PCR reads, TCRdb called clonotypes with MiXCR, one entry per CDR3 protein. The repertoire has a few hundred thousand distinct CDR3 sequences, around 16% of them found once; the top ten carry less than 3.5%. The specimen sequenced was blood. These receptors originate from a woman aged 40-49 years with Graves' ophthalmopathy. Both conserved end residues are part of each CDR3. The D gene is left open where the match is weak. Clone size appears in some rows only: once, few, many, or a class for an expanded clone.

>TRBD1|NA|TRBV19|TRBJ1-5
TGTGCCAGTAGTGAGGACAGGGCTCAGCCCCAGCATTTT
CASSEDRAQPQHF
>TRBD1|few|TRBV6-1|TRBJ1-4
TGTGCCAGCACCACCGGGACAGGGGTCGGGCTCGGTGAAAAACTGTTTTTT
CASTTGTGVGLGEKLFF
>TRBD2|many|TRBV28|TRBJ2-7
TGTGCCAGCAGTTTAAGCGGGAGTGCTTACGAGCAGTACTTC
CASSLSGSAYEQYF
>TRBD2|NA|TRBV6-1|TRBJ2-5
TGTGCCAGCAGACCGGGACTAGCAATGCAGACCCAGTACTTC
CASRPGLAMQTQYF
>TRBD2|NA|TRBV27|TRBJ2-3
TGTGCCAGCAGCAAAACACTAGCGGGAGGCACAGATACGCAGTATTTT
CASSKTLAGGTDTQYF
>NA|many|TRBV3-1|TRBJ2-1
TGTGCCAGCAGCCAACGTCCCGGGGGCGATGAGCAGTTCTTC
CASSQRPGGDEQFF
>NA|few|TRBV29-1|TRBJ2-1
TGCAGCGGGGGCCGGGAGACCAATGAGCAGTTCTTC
CSGGRETNEQFF
>NA|NA|TRBV30|TRBJ1-1
TGTGCCTGGAGTGTACCAGGGGTGAAGACTGAAGCTTTCTTT
CAWSVPGVKTEAFF
>TRBD2|many|TRBV2|TRBJ2-3
TGTGCCAGCAGTGAAGAGTTGCGCGGGAGGGCCGGTGGTGCAGATACGCAGTATTTT
CASSEELRGRAGGADTQYF
>TRBD2|few|TRBV20-1|TRBJ2-3
TGCAGTGCTAGTATAGCGGGAAAATATACGCAGTATTTT
CSASIAGKYTQYF
>NA|NA|TRBV19|TRBJ1-1
TGTGCCAGTACTACAGGGCGTGGGAACACTGAAGCTTTCTTT
CASTTGRGNTEAFF
>TRBD2|few|TRBV7-3|TRBJ2-5
TGTGCCAGCAGCTTAACAGCGGGGGGCCCGGGGGAGACCCGGTACTTC
CASSLTAGGPGETRYF
>TRBD1|few|TRBV6-1|TRBJ2-4
TGTGCCAGCATCAACGTTGGACAGGGGCCAGGCATTCAGTACTTC
CASINVGQGPGIQYF
>NA|many|TRBV11-2|TRBJ2-5
TGTGCCAGCAGCTTCCCCCCTATCAGGGTTGTGGGCCAAGAGACCCAGTACTTC
CASSFPPIRVVGQETQYF
>NA|many|TRBV4-1|TRBJ1-1
TGCGCCAGCAGCCAAGTTACAGGGAATGAAGCTTTCTTT
CASSQVTGNEAFF
>NA|many|TRBV7-3|TRBJ2-1
TGTGCCAGCAGCTCAGGACGGGACAATGAGCAGTTCTTC
CASSSGRDNEQFF